The clone carrying this T cell receptor (beta chain) was seen repeatedly, ten times or more. Its antigen is not identified. The data derive from a study of T-cell reconstitution after alpha-beta-depleted transplantation in children. As it was prepared, the TCRbeta library received unique molecular identifiers. Using its own MiXCR run on the PCR reads, TCRdb lists one record per CDR3 protein. Found here are about 31,000 distinct CDR3 sequences, around 6.6% of them singletons; the top ten hold around 27%. Whole-study results and caveats: Two months or so post-transplant, alpha-beta T cells reportedly derived from several hundred expanded graft clones. Surviving recipient cells, namely T cells and thymic progenitors, were the source of high day-60 TCRbeta diversity in some patients. It was newly produced T cells that mostly accounted for T-cell counts and diversity one year after transplant.

The receptor was derived from a child under two years old who had a stem cell transplant for acute myeloid leukemia, so the T cells may come from the graft donor. Source: peripheral blood, taken 60 days after TCRalphabeta/CD19-depleted stem cell transplant.

For the CDR3, the DNA is TGCAGTGCTAGGGTCGGACGCTATGGCTACACCTTC. Amino acids: CSARVGRYGYTF. The rearrangement uses TRBV20-1 and TRBJ1-2, with D uncertain. CDR1 is DFQATT, CDR2 SNEGSKA, per germline (reference sequence). This CDR3 region has 12 residues. V lost 3 bases to trimming and J lost 4 bases, with 9 bases between them.